This section outlines one T cell receptor (beta chain) sequence together with its context. The data were obtained in a study of blood T cell repertoires in COVID-19. Original analysis: Estimated nucleated cell counts came from reference gene primer amplification. Clones were read by immunoSEQ multiplex PCR, and TCRdb kept only the in-frame ones, dropping some. V and J calls and clone size are given by that table; D and trimming were obtained from the DNA. The sample gives about 59,000 clones, more than 85% of which show up once; 5.1% is in the top ten. Per germline, CDR1 MGHRA and CDR2 YSYEKL. The CDR3 is 17 residues long. Losses at the gene ends were 2 bases for V and 4 bases for J; bases not matched to a gene: 8.

The receptor was derived from a man at least 80 years old in a cohort sampled during active COVID-19. V gene TRBV4-1 combines with J gene TRBJ2-6; 7 nucleotides line up with TRBD2. The sequenced material came from peripheral blood. In DNA, the CDR3 is TGCGCCAGCAGCCAATTTGAGCTAGCGGACGGGGCCAACGTCCTGACTTTC. Translation: CASSQFELADGANVLTF.